This T cell receptor beta chain was documented in a study of blood T cells in healthy people across ages. Study-wide points: In these data, TCR beta diversity tracked strongly with naive T cell percentage.

PCR was performed a second time for about 6 to 12 cycles using a sample-barcoded 5' primer and a J-beta primer mix. TCRdb reprocessed the 5' RACE reads with MiXCR, giving one entry per CDR3 protein. The data contain about 670,000 distinct CDR3 sequences, approximately 52% of them singletons. In the case of this clonotype: What it recognizes is unknown.

Germline lookup yields CDR1 MNHEY and CDR2 SMNVEV (reference sequence). V was pared by 5 bases and J by 0 bases, with 11 bases between. This CDR3 has 15 amino acids. This receptor was obtained from a woman of 80 years or more in good health. This rearrangement joins TRBV27 to TRBJ2-1; a possible D gene is TRBD1 (6 bases). Sequencing was performed on blood. The CDR3 sequence: CASSLRQDSYNEQFF. The DNA of the CDR3 is TGTGCCAGCAGTCTTCGACAGGACTCCTACAATGAGCAGTTCTTC.